The 20 T cell receptor beta chains in this list originate from one sample, sequenced in a study of CD8 T cell repertoires and HIV-1 epitope variants. Their antigen targets remain unknown. The protocol was immunoSEQ multiplex PCR, while the TCRdb copy is restricted to in-frame clones and leaves out a portion. The sample consists of thousands of clones, roughly 60% of them appearing once. The sequencing sample was made of cultured CD8+ T cells derived from PBMCs. The receptors were sampled from a male donor with HIV.

The CDR3 DNA is TGTGCCAGCAGCCAAGGGACAGGGGGGGAGCAGTACTTC. Encoded protein: CASSQGTGGEQYF. The chain combines TRBV11-2 with TRBJ2-7; 11 bases align to TRBD1. Germline loops: CDR1 SGHAT, CDR2 FQNNGV. Unmatched junction bases numbered 4, after V lost 5 bases and J lost 7 bases. This CDR3 comprises 13 residues. Drawing the rest from reference TRBV11-2 and TRBJ2-7, the complete variable domain is EAGVAQSPRYKIIEKRQSVAFWCNPISGHATLYWYQQILGQGPKLLIQFQNNGVVDDSQLPKDRFSAERLKGVDSTLKIQPAKLEDSAVYLCASSQGTGGEQYFGPGTRLTVT.

This sequence joins TRBV27 and TRBJ1-2; D is perhaps TRBD1 (5 bases). Per the germline V gene, CDR1 is MNHEY and CDR2 is SMNVEV (reference sequence). This CDR3 has 13 amino acids. V lost 3 bases, J lost 4 bases, and 9 bases lay in between. CDR3: CASSFGAGYGYTF. For the CDR3, the DNA is TGTGCCAGCAGTTTTGGGGCAGGCTATGGCTACACCTTC.

This sequence joins TRBV27 and TRBJ2-6; D tentatively reads TRBD1 or TRBD2 (5 bases each). The V gene lost 0 bases and the J gene lost 0 bases, with 9 bases spanning the gap. The CDR3 has 17 amino acids. Looked up from germline, CDR1 is MNHEY and CDR2 is SMNVEV (reference sequence). The CDR3 region is CASSLSGRLSGANVLTF. The CDR3 nucleotides read TGTGCCAGCAGTTTATCGGGACGTCTCTCTGGGGCCAACGTCCTGACTTTC.

The V call is TRBV2, the J call TRBJ1-1; D perhaps matches TRBD1 (5 bases). Looked up from germline, CDR1 is SNHLY and CDR2 is FYNNEI. The V gene lost 9 bases and the J gene lost 1 base, with 21 bases spanning the gap. This CDR3 region has 16 residues. The CDR3 bases are TGTGCCAGTCTACGATCAGGGACGGGCCAGAACACTGAAGCTTTCTTT. This sequence encodes CASLRSGTGQNTEAFF.

The rearrangement joins TRBV28 to TRBJ2-7; D not certain. This CDR3 has 13 residues. V was cut by 1 base and J by 3 bases, with 7 bases left in between. Germline CDR1 is MDHEN and CDR2 is SYDVKM. DNA for the CDR3: TGTGCCAGCAGTTTATTTGGAGACTACGAGCAGTACTTC. Translating it yields CASSLFGDYEQYF. The whole variable domain, remainder taken from reference TRBV28 and TRBJ2-7, is DVKVTQSSRYLVKRTGEKVFLECVQDMDHENMFWYRQDPGLGLRLIYFSYDVKMKEKGDIPEGYSVSREKKERFSLILESASTNQTSMYLCASSLFGDYEQYFGPGTRLTVT.

The chain couples TRBV6-5 to TRBJ1-1, with no clear D. The germline V and J ends were trimmed by 1 base and 3 bases, with 6 bases remaining between them. CDR3 size: 13 residues. Germline V gene lookup returns CDR1 MNHEY and CDR2 SVGAGI. CDR3 sequence: CASSYFGDTEAFF. The CDR3 DNA reads as TGTGCCAGCAGTTACTTCGGAGACACTGAAGCTTTCTTT.

J is TRBJ2-7 and V is TRBV27; 12 bases match TRBD2. The CDR3 loop spans 15 amino acids. Germline CDR1 reads MNHEY; CDR2 reads SMNVEV (reference sequence). Trimming took 2 bases from V and 2 from J; bases not matched to a gene: 1. Here the CDR3 DNA reads TGTGCCAGCAGTTTAGCTAGCGGGGGGGCCTACGAGCAGTACTTC. The encoded protein is CASSLASGGAYEQYF.

The table lists this clone with a count of one. The J gene is TRBJ2-3, the V gene TRBV7-9, with D perhaps matching TRBD2 (6 bases). The germline V gene has CDR1 SEHNR and CDR2 FQNEAQ (reference sequence). V dropped 1 base and J dropped 0 bases, with 14 bases sitting between them. The CDR3 is 17 residues long. The CDR3 DNA is TGTGCCAGCAGCTTAGACACGGCGGGACCTAGCACAGATACGCAGTATTTT. This gives the protein CASSLDTAGPSTDTQYF.

J is TRBJ2-1 and V is TRBV18; 9 bases map to TRBD1. CDR3 length: 14 amino acids. In germline, CDR1 is KGHSH, CDR2 LQKENI. The V segment lost 6 bases and the J segment 3 bases; nucleotides outside the gene matches: 3. The CDR3 spells CASSLTGGYNEQFF. The CDR3 nucleotides read TGTGCCAGCTCTCTGACAGGGGGCTACAATGAGCAGTTCTTC.

V usage is TRBV13 and J usage is TRBJ2-1; a possible D gene is TRBD2 (5 bases). The length of the CDR3 is 13 residues. V was clipped by 5 bases and J by 8 bases, with 13 bases between them. CDR1 PRHDT and CDR2 FYEKMQ come from the germline V gene (reference sequence). CDR3 DNA sequence: TGTGCCAGCAGCCTCAGTCTTAGCGATGAGCAGTTCTTC. Translating it yields CASSLSLSDEQFF.

This chain links TRBV4-1 with TRBJ2-3; no reliable D call. The CDR3 is 14 residues long. Between the trimmed V and J ends, which lost 1 base and 2 bases, there was a span of 7 bases. Germline V gives CDR1 MGHRA, CDR2 YSYEKL. The CDR3 nucleotides read TGCGCCAGCAGCCAAGGGAGCTCCACAGATACGCAGTATTTT. Its translation is CASSQGSSTDTQYF.

This chain uses TRBV6-5 with TRBJ2-3; D is possibly TRBD2 (5 bases). Between the trimmed V and J ends, which lost 5 bases and 8 bases, there was a span of 17 bases. The germline V gene encodes CDR1 MNHEY and CDR2 SVGAGI. This CDR3 is built from 14 residues. The CDR3 bases are TGTGCCAGCAGTCCTGGACTGAGAGACGGTACGCAGTATTTT. It specifies CASSPGLRDGTQYF.

This sequence joins TRBV5-4 and TRBJ2-7; the D gene could be TRBD1 or TRBD2 (6 bases each). V lost 0 bases and J 6 bases, leaving 10 bases between the germline ends. CDR1 is SGHNT and CDR2 is YYREEE in the germline V gene (reference sequence). This CDR3 is 13 amino acids long. DNA of the CDR3: TGTGCCAGCAGCTTGGGGGGGGCTTCCGAGCAGTACTTC. Residues: CASSLGGASEQYF.

V and J are TRBV28 and TRBJ2-1; 10 bases line up with TRBD1. The ends lost 3 bases at V and 10 bases at J; junction bases unmatched: 9. The CDR3 loop spans 15 amino acids. Looked up from germline, CDR1 is MDHEN and CDR2 is SYDVKM. This CDR3 is CASSLTDRGFPEQFF. In DNA form, the CDR3 reads TGTGCCAGCAGTTTGACGGACAGGGGGTTTCCCGAGCAGTTCTTC.

The V and J genes are TRBV7-8 and TRBJ2-7; the D gene is possibly TRBD1 (6 bases). The V end lost 4 bases, the J end lost 1 base, and 11 bases lay between the germline ends. This CDR3 has 14 amino acids. Germline V gene lookup returns CDR1 SGHVS and CDR2 FQNEAQ. CDR3 amino acids: CASSSGVRSYEQYF. CDR3 bases: TGTGCCAGCAGCTCAGGGGTGAGATCCTACGAGCAGTACTTC.

This clone is large. The chain uses TRBV7-9 and TRBJ2-7; TRBD1 matches at 9 bases. The germline V gene has CDR1 SEHNR and CDR2 FQNEAQ (reference sequence). Germline trimming cut 4 bases from V and 2 bases from J; bases unmatched to any gene: 6. CDR3 length equals 15 residues. The CDR3 sequence is CASSSNRDRAYEQYF. CDR3 in DNA: TGTGCCAGCAGCTCAAACCGGGACAGGGCCTACGAGCAGTACTTC.

The V call is TRBV28, the J call TRBJ1-2, with D tentatively TRBD1 (5 bases). This CDR3 contains 12 residues. The V and J ends lost 2 bases and 8 bases respectively, with 9 bases between them. In germline, CDR1 is MDHEN, CDR2 SYDVKM. CDR3 DNA: TGTGCCAGCAGTTTAAATGAGGGGGGCTACACCTTC. It specifies CASSLNEGGYTF.

V and J are TRBV14 and TRBJ1-5; TRBD1 matches at 9 bases. This CDR3 has 18 residues. Germline lookup yields CDR1 SGHDN and CDR2 FVKESK. The ends lost 2 bases at V and 4 bases at J; junction bases unmatched: 12. CDR3 in amino acids: CASSQTWTGTGINQPQHF. The DNA for the CDR3 is TGTGCCAGCAGCCAAACCTGGACCGGGACAGGGATTAATCAGCCCCAGCATTTT.

The chain employs TRBV27 and TRBJ2-5; D not certain. Germline loops: CDR1 MNHEY, CDR2 SMNVEV (reference sequence). The CDR3 has 15 amino acids. Trimming left V 6 bases short and J 5 bases short, with 19 bases between. The CDR3 here is CASSHTRTVGETQYF. CDR3 nucleotides: TGTGCCAGCAGCCACACCCGGACGGTTGGCGAGACCCAGTACTTC.

The chain uses TRBV6-5 and TRBJ1-2, with a possible D match to TRBD1 (5 bases). The CDR3 covers 14 residues. CDR1 and CDR2 from the germline V gene are MNHEY and SVGAGI. Trimming took 0 bases from V and 5 from J, leaving 10 bases between them. The CDR3 region is CASSYSGAEYGYTF. The CDR3 nucleotides read TGTGCCAGCAGTTACTCAGGGGCAGAGTATGGCTACACCTTC.